This passage covers 24 T cell receptor beta chains from one sample sequenced in a study of T cell responses to AZD1222 COVID-19 vaccine (dated by TCRdb to the early 2020s). Libraries were made using the immunoSEQ multiplex PCR assay. Entries here come from immuneACCESS through TCRdb and include only in-frame sequences with V and J called. Some clones fail to appear in such tables; in the studies checked, an unresolved V gene covers under half of the shortfall, and the cause of the remainder is unknown. Recorded for this sample are about 150,000 clones; around nine tenths of them occurred a single time. The ten largest clonotypes hold around 2.9% of the sample. The time point label, as the study defines it: about 28 days (+/-7) after the second vaccine dose. This sample comprised peripheral blood, obtained 28 days after the second AZD1222 dose. The receptors were gathered from an adult who received the AZD1222 COVID-19 vaccine.

This clone was seen only once. The chain carries TRBV5-1 and TRBJ1-2; 8 bases are shared with TRBD1. This CDR3 comprises 14 residues. Germline V gives CDR1 SGHRS, CDR2 YFSETQ. V lost 0 bases, J lost 4 bases, and 2 bases stayed unmatched. The DNA of the CDR3 is TGCGCCAGCAGCTTGGGACAGGGGAGCTATGGCTACACCTTC. Amino acid sequence: CASSLGQGSYGYTF.

Here the CDR3 DNA reads TGTGCCAGCAGCTTAGTTGTAGGGCAGGGAGCCACAGATACGCAGTATTTT. This gives the protein CASSLVVGQGATDTQYF. This chain uses TRBV11-2 with TRBJ2-3; D tentatively fits TRBD1 or TRBD2 (5 bases each). Looked up from germline, CDR1 is SGHAT and CDR2 is FQNNGV. This CDR3 is built from 17 residues. Trimming stripped 1 base from V and 2 bases from J, with 16 bases between.

The rearrangement links TRBV19 to TRBJ2-7; TRBD2 aligns across 12 bases. The J segment lost 2 bases and the V segment lost 5 bases, leaving 4 bases of the junction unmatched. CDR1 LNHDA and CDR2 SQIVND come from the germline V gene (reference sequence). The CDR3 loop spans 15 amino acids. The CDR3 is CASSPRTSGAYEQYF. The CDR3 nucleotides are TGTGCCAGTAGTCCCAGGACTAGCGGGGCCTACGAGCAGTACTTC.

This chain links TRBV5-1 with TRBJ1-2; 8 bases are shared with TRBD1. V lost 1 base, J lost 6 bases, and 5 bases stayed unmatched. The germline V gene has CDR1 SGHRS and CDR2 YFSETQ. This CDR3 is built from 14 residues. CDR3 in DNA: TGCGCCAGCAGCTTGCCCCGGACAGGGCATGGCTACACCTTC. Translation: CASSLPRTGHGYTF.

This sequence joins TRBV29-1 and TRBJ2-7; TRBD2 is a possible D gene (6 bases). The CDR3 is made up of 14 amino acids. The germline gives CDR1 SQVTM, CDR2 ANQGSEA. V shed 2 bases and J shed 2 bases, with 13 bases lying between them. Here the CDR3 reads CSVELGSGAYEQYF. In nucleotides, the CDR3 is TGCAGCGTTGAATTAGGTAGCGGTGCCTACGAGCAGTACTTC.

The chain carries TRBV27 and TRBJ2-2, with 10 bases matching TRBD1. This CDR3 is 16 amino acids long. The germline V gene encodes CDR1 MNHEY and CDR2 SMNVEV (reference sequence). The V and J ends lost 4 bases and 6 bases, in that order; junction bases with no gene match: 8. The CDR3 nucleotides read TGTGCCAGCAGTTCATGGACCGGACAGGGGGCCGGGGAGCTGTTTTTT. This translates into CASSSWTGQGAGELFF.

The gene calls are TRBV3-1 (or the pseudogene TRBV3-2) and TRBJ2-2; D ambiguous. Trimming took off 1 base at V and 13 bases at J, with 13 bases between the two ends. Germline V gene data show CDR1 as LGHDT and CDR2 as YNNKEL (reference sequence). The CDR3 is made up of 13 amino acids. CDR3 sequence (DNA): TGTGCCAGCAGCCAAGGCCGGTTGGGTGGGCTGTTTTTT. This codes for CASSQGRLGGLFF.

The CDR3 region has the DNA TGTGCCAGCAGCGTAGGGGCGATCGACACTAGCGAGCAGTACTTC. Protein product: CASSVGAIDTSEQYF. V and J are TRBV9 and TRBJ2-7; D might be TRBD2 (5 bases). Trimming removed 0 bases from V and 6 bases from J, with 16 bases in between. CDR1 is SGDLS and CDR2 is YYNGEE in the germline V gene. This CDR3 has 15 amino acids.

The chain uses TRBV6-5 and TRBJ2-3; D not certain. Trimming left V 9 bases short and J 2 bases short, with 6 bases between. CDR1 and CDR2 from the germline V gene are MNHEY and SVGAGI. This CDR3 has 11 residues. The CDR3 region is CASHHTDTQYF. The CDR3 region has the DNA TGTGCCAGTCATCACACAGATACGCAGTATTTT.

The chain recombines TRBV27 with TRBJ2-1; 7 bases are shared with TRBD2. The CDR3 has 16 amino acids. Germline V gives CDR1 MNHEY, CDR2 SMNVEV (reference sequence). Losses at the gene ends were 5 bases for V and 4 bases for J; bases not matched to a gene: 11. CDR3 nucleotide sequence: TGTGCCAGCAGTACGACGGCGGGAGACCCTTACAATGAGCAGTTCTTC. It is translated as CASSTTAGDPYNEQFF.

This rearrangement joins TRBV30 to TRBJ1-2, with TRBD1 matching 7 bases. V lost 2 bases and J lost 8; bases outside the gene matches: 11. CDR3 size: 14 residues. Germline V CDR1 and CDR2: GTSNPN, SVGIG (reference sequence). CDR3 sequence (DNA): TGTGCCTGGAGTAGAGACAGGGCCCGGAGGGGCTACACCTTC. Translating gives CAWSRDRARRGYTF.

J is TRBJ1-2 and V is TRBV7-2; tentative D call: TRBD1 (6 bases). Trimming left V 6 bases short and J 2 bases short, with 10 bases between. Per germline, CDR1 SGHTA and CDR2 FQGNSA. The CDR3 covers 13 residues. The CDR3 loop reads CASSFQGNYGYTF. CDR3 bases: TGTGCCAGCAGTTTCCAGGGGAACTATGGCTACACCTTC.

The rearrangement joins TRBV6-1 to TRBJ2-2, with 8 bases matching TRBD1. V shed 0 bases, J shed 6 bases, and the junction held 6 bases outside the gene matches. Germline V lookup: CDR1 MNHNS, CDR2 SASEGT. This CDR3 comprises 16 residues. This CDR3 is CASSEAFGRGPGELFF. The CDR3 bases are TGTGCCAGCAGTGAAGCGTTCGGCAGGGGGCCCGGGGAGCTGTTTTTT.

The chain employs TRBV7-8 and TRBJ2-5; 7 nucleotides agree with TRBD2. The CDR3 extends over 14 amino acids. Germline V gene lookup returns CDR1 SGHVS and CDR2 FQNEAQ. The V segment lost 5 bases and the J segment 4 bases; nucleotides outside the gene matches: 7. CDR3 sequence reads: CASSLPWEGETQYF. In DNA form, the CDR3 reads TGTGCCAGCAGCCTACCTTGGGAGGGAGAGACCCAGTACTTC.

The table lists this clone with a count of one. The rearrangement joins TRBV10-1 to TRBJ1-2; no reliable D call. CDR1 and CDR2 (germline): WNHNN, SYGVQD (reference sequence). CDR3 length equals 13 residues. V was cut by 3 bases and J by 2 bases, with 7 bases left in between. The CDR3 nucleotides are TGCGCCAGCAGTGAAGACAAGAACTATGGCTACACCTTC. It encodes CASSEDKNYGYTF.

The rearrangement links TRBV6-1 to TRBJ1-1; D unresolved. Germline lookup yields CDR1 MNHNS and CDR2 SASEGT. The CDR3 runs to 16 residues. Trimming cost V 3 bases and J 0 bases, with 14 bases left between them. CDR3 loop: CASSDDRQTLNTEAFF. DNA of the CDR3: TGTGCCAGCAGTGACGATAGACAAACCCTGAACACTGAAGCTTTCTTT.

The CDR3 spells CAWSVSRENSPLHF. The CDR3 coding sequence is TGTGCCTGGAGTGTATCCAGGGAGAATTCACCCCTCCACTTT. This chain uses TRBV30 with TRBJ1-6, with D possibly being TRBD1 (5 bases). The CDR3 contains 14 residues. CDR1 is GTSNPN and CDR2 is SVGIG in the germline V gene (reference sequence). The V gene lost 0 bases and the J gene lost 7 bases, with 10 bases spanning the gap.

V usage is TRBV27 and J usage is TRBJ2-7; possibly TRBD1 for D (5 bases). Germline assignment: CDR1 MNHEY and CDR2 SMNVEV (reference sequence). The V and J ends lost 8 bases and 1 base respectively, with 18 bases between them. CDR3 size: 15 residues. The CDR3 nucleotides read TGTGCCAGCTCCTTGGGTTCAGGGATATCCTACGAGCAGTACTTC. It yields the protein CASSLGSGISYEQYF.

The rearrangement links TRBV5-4 to TRBJ2-7; TRBD2 aligns across 10 bases. J was trimmed by 5 bases and V by 2 bases; bases with no gene match: 13. Per the germline V gene, CDR1 is SGHNT and CDR2 is YYREEE (reference sequence). The CDR3 runs to 17 residues. The chain's CDR3 is CASSLMGLAGAHDEQYF. The CDR3 region has the DNA TGTGCCAGCAGCTTAATGGGCCTAGCGGGAGCTCACGACGAGCAGTACTTC.

The chain is built from TRBV5-1 and TRBJ2-7, with D possibly being TRBD1 (5 bases). The CDR3 consists of 13 residues. Trimming removed 2 bases from V and 6 bases from J, with 12 bases in between. Germline loops: CDR1 SGHRS, CDR2 YFSETQ. The CDR3 DNA follows: TGCGCCAGCAGCTTACAGGATGATGGCGAGCAGTACTTC. The encoded protein is CASSLQDDGEQYF.

The table lists this clone with a count of one. J is TRBJ2-3 and V is TRBV13, with no clear D. V gave up 6 bases and J gave up 0 bases, with 10 bases separating them. The length of the CDR3 is 14 residues. Germline lookup yields CDR1 PRHDT and CDR2 FYEKMQ (reference sequence). The CDR3 is CASSSGPSTDTQYF. The CDR3 DNA reads as TGTGCCAGCAGTTCGGGCCCTAGCACAGATACGCAGTATTTT.

The chain employs TRBV28 and TRBJ2-7; no clear D gene. V lost 2 bases and J lost 2, with 13 bases in between. CDR1 is MDHEN and CDR2 is SYDVKM in the germline V gene. This CDR3 contains 15 residues. CDR3 loop: CASSLMSGFPYEQYF. For the CDR3, the DNA is TGTGCCAGCAGTTTAATGTCCGGATTTCCCTACGAGCAGTACTTC.

The V call is TRBV19, the J call TRBJ2-7; 8 bases are shared with TRBD1. CDR1 and CDR2 (germline): LNHDA, SQIVND (reference sequence). CDR3 length equals 15 residues. J lost 4 bases, V lost 7 bases, and 12 bases had no gene match. The CDR3 nucleotides are TGTGCCAGTACCCCCGGACAGGGACGAAATTACGAGCAGTACTTC. Translated: CASTPGQGRNYEQYF.

The rearrangement joins TRBV4-1 to TRBJ2-7; 12 positions agree with TRBD2. The length of the CDR3 is 18 residues. The trim removed 2 bases at V and 0 bases at J, leaving 8 bases unmatched. CDR1 and CDR2 (germline): MGHRA, YSYEKL. CDR3 sequence reads: CASSQKIGLAGFSYEQYF. In nucleotides, the CDR3 is TGCGCCAGCAGCCAAAAAATTGGACTAGCGGGATTCTCCTACGAGCAGTACTTC.